The entry below describes one TCR beta chain. This entry is derived from a study of CD8 T cells in Susac syndrome. With 6 bases removed from V and 5 bases from J, the gap between germline ends came to 11 bases. This CDR3 contains 13 residues. Germline V CDR1 and CDR2: KGHSH, LQKENI. Reverse transcription of about 0.45 to 1 ug RNA was performed with random hexamers. TCRdb re-derived calls from the immunoSEQ multiplex PCR reads in MiXCR, one entry per CDR3 protein. The table includes about 150,000 distinct CDR3 sequences, 85% to 95% detected once. The sequence came from a human donor with Susac syndrome. V usage is TRBV18 and J usage is TRBJ2-4; the D gene is possibly TRBD2 (6 bases). Sequenced input: CD4+ T cells from PBMCs. CDR3 sequence: CASSPDYQNIQYF. CDR3 coding DNA: TGTGCCAGCTCCCCGGACTACCAAAACATTCAGTACTTC.